A selection of T cell receptor beta chains follows, all from one sample in a study of T-cell reconstitution after alpha-beta-depleted transplantation in children. TCRdb reprocessed the PCR reads via MiXCR and lists one record per CDR3 protein. The sample includes 700,000 to 950,000 distinct CDR3 sequences, roughly 15% of them seen just once. The sequencing here drew on PBMCs, mostly from graft donor cells, taken 360 days after TCRalphabeta/CD19-depleted stem cell transplant. These receptors were obtained from a male patient aged 5 to 17 who had a stem cell transplant for acute lymphoblastic leukemia, so the T cells may come from the graft donor. Each CDR3 is given with its conserved first and last residue. Fields, in order: J gene, D gene, clone size, V gene, CDR3 protein, CDR3 DNA. The D gene is left open where the match is weak. Size values are once, few and many counts, or a class for expanded clones, and some rows have none.

>TRBJ2-3|NA|few|TRBV12-5
CASALLPGSYTDTQYF
TGTGCTAGTGCCCTCTTGCCGGGGTCTTACACAGATACGCAGTATTTT
>TRBJ2-1|NA|many|TRBV29-1
CSAKLGNEQFF
TGCAGCGCAAAGCTCGGGAATGAGCAGTTCTTC
>TRBJ2-7|NA|NA|TRBV20-1
CSALPGTDATVQYF
TGCAGTGCCCTCCCGGGGACTGACGCTACGGTGCAGTACTTC
>TRBJ2-5|NA|few|TRBV5-1
CASTLSGQETQYF
TGCGCCAGCACCCTTAGCGGCCAAGAGACCCAGTACTTC
>TRBJ2-2|NA|NA|TRBV10-3
CAISDGPSHTGELFF
TGTGCCATCAGTGATGGACCATCACACACCGGGGAGCTGTTTTTT
>TRBJ2-7|NA|NA|TRBV5-1
CASSSKGLEQYF
TGCGCCAGCAGCTCCAAAGGGCTCGAGCAGTACTTC
>TRBJ2-3|NA|NA|TRBV7-9
CASSHGRFTDTQYF
TGTGCCAGCAGCCACGGACGGTTTACAGATACGCAGTATTTT
>TRBJ2-4|NA|few|TRBV12-3/TRBV12-4
CASTEGPIAKNIQYF
TGTGCCAGCACCGAGGGCCCGATAGCCAAAAACATTCAGTACTTC
>TRBJ2-3|TRBD2|few|TRBV7-9
CASSLTSGRTTQYF
TGTGCCAGCAGCTTAACTAGCGGGAGAACTACGCAGTATTTT
>TRBJ1-4|NA|NA|TRBV20-1
CSARRTGVAGEKLFF
TGCAGTGCTAGACGAACAGGCGTGGCAGGGGAAAAACTGTTTTTT
>TRBJ2-2|NA|many|TRBV5-1
CASKGFLSSNTGELFF
TGCGCCAGCAAGGGATTTTTGTCATCGAACACCGGGGAGCTGTTTTTT
>TRBJ2-1|NA|few|TRBV2
CASTRGPPQEQFF
TGTGCCAGCACCCGGGGCCCCCCACAGGAGCAGTTCTTC
>TRBJ2-1|NA|NA|TRBV28
CASSLFNQNNEQFF
TGTGCCAGCAGTCTCTTTAACCAGAACAATGAGCAGTTCTTC
>TRBJ2-3|NA|once|TRBV3-1
CASTRERGTDTQYF
TGTGCCAGCACCCGGGAGCGGGGCACAGATACGCAGTATTTT
>TRBJ2-1|NA|few|TRBV3-1
CASSQEGPDNEQFF
TGTGCCAGCAGCCAAGAGGGTCCCGACAATGAGCAGTTTTTC
>TRBJ2-7|NA|NA|TRBV5-1
CASSLEGPRSYEQYF
TGCGCCAGCAGCTTGGAGGGACCCCGGTCCTACGAGCAGTACTTC
>TRBJ2-7|TRBD1|NA|TRBV9
CASSVWDRGRGEQYF
TGTGCCAGCAGCGTTTGGGACAGGGGGCGCGGCGAGCAGTACTTC
>TRBJ1-2|NA|NA|TRBV2
CAKTQGGYGYTF
TGTGCCAAAACACAGGGAGGCTATGGCTACACCTTC
>TRBJ1-5|NA|few|TRBV12-3/TRBV12-4
CASSLALRPNQPQHF
TGTGCCAGCAGTTTAGCTCTTCGGCCCAATCAGCCCCAGCATTTT
>TRBJ2-3|NA|few|TRBV11-2
CASTPLQGTDTQYF
TGTGCCAGCACACCTCTACAAGGCACAGATACGCAGTATTTT
>TRBJ2-1|NA|NA|TRBV5-1
CASCPDWMGEQFF
TGCGCCAGCTGTCCTGATTGGATGGGTGAGCAGTTCTTC
>TRBJ1-3|NA|many|TRBV6-5
CGDQAGNTIYF
TGTGGGGACCAGGCTGGAAACACCATATATTTT
>TRBJ2-7|TRBD2|many|TRBV5-1
CASSLTSGNLYEQYF
TGCGCCAGCAGCCTGACTAGCGGGAACCTCTACGAGCAGTACTTC
>TRBJ1-5|NA|NA|TRBV4-1
CASSQVEGQPQHF
TGCGCCAGCAGCCAAGTCGAGGGTCAGCCCCAGCATTTT
>TRBJ2-2|NA|NA|TRBV18
CASSPPHSYTGELFF
TGTGCCAGCTCACCACCGCACTCGTACACCGGGGAGCTGTTTTTT
>TRBJ2-3|NA|NA|TRBV7-2
CASSFITAWVSTDTQYF
TGTGCCAGCAGCTTTATAACCGCGTGGGTGAGCACAGATACGCAGTATTTT
>TRBJ2-7|TRBD2|NA|TRBV12-3/TRBV12-4
CASTPTGLAPGEQYF
TGTGCCAGCACCCCGACGGGACTAGCACCAGGCGAGCAGTACTTC
>TRBJ1-1|NA|many|TRBV29-1
CSVEGGRSMNTEAFF
TGCAGCGTTGAGGGGGGCAGGTCAATGAACACTGAAGCTTTCTTT
>TRBJ2-3|TRBD2|NA|TRBV19
CATQIGGIATDTQYF
TGTGCCACCCAGATCGGGGGGATTGCCACAGATACGCAGTATTTT
>TRBJ2-1|NA|few|TRBV3-1
CASSQARSSYNEQFF
TGTGCCAGCAGCCAAGCTCGCAGCTCCTACAATGAGCAGTTCTTC
>TRBJ2-1|TRBD2|few|TRBV20-1
CSAEVAGSSYNEQFF
TGCAGTGCTGAGGTAGCGGGAAGCTCCTACAATGAGCAGTTCTTC
>TRBJ1-6|NA|NA|TRBV12-3/TRBV12-4
CASSLPLTGAPISPLHF
TGTGCCAGCAGTCTACCGCTGACAGGCGCCCCTATATCACCCCTCCACTTT
>TRBJ2-2|NA|NA|TRBV5-1
CASSLEGVGELFF
TGCGCCAGCAGCTTGGAGGGTGTCGGGGAGCTGTTTTTT
>TRBJ2-1|NA|few|TRBV5-1
CASSSQGTPAYNEQFF
TGCGCCAGCAGCTCACAAGGGACACCGGCCTACAATGAGCAGTTCTTC
>TRBJ2-3|NA|NA|TRBV12-3/TRBV12-4
CASSLTEDSTDTQYF
TGTGCCAGCAGTTTAACGGAGGATAGCACAGATACGCAGTATTTT
>TRBJ2-1|NA|NA|TRBV30
CAWSVLPGAGNEQFF
TGTGCCTGGAGTGTACTCCCCGGGGCGGGGAATGAGCAGTTCTTC
>TRBJ2-5|NA|few|TRBV5-1
CASSKSRAEETQYF
TGCGCCAGCAGCAAAAGTAGGGCAGAAGAGACCCAGTACTTC
>TRBJ1-4|TRBD1|NA|TRBV5-1
CASSLRTGLEKLFF
TGCGCCAGCAGCTTGAGGACAGGCCTAGAAAAACTGTTTTTT
>TRBJ2-1|TRBD2|few|TRBV7-3
CASSHGTGTSGSGEQFF
TGTGCCAGCAGCCATGGAACCGGGACTAGCGGGAGTGGGGAACAGTTCTTC
>TRBJ2-1|TRBD2|NA|TRBV5-1
CASSPGLAGVDYNEQFF
TGCGCCAGCAGCCCGGGACTAGCGGGAGTAGACTACAATGAGCAGTTCTTC
>TRBJ2-5|NA|many|TRBV29-1
CSVERGMYQETQYF
TGCAGCGTTGAAAGGGGGATGTACCAAGAGACCCAGTACTTC
>TRBJ2-1|TRBD1|few|TRBV6-1
CASSEQGMVSYNEQFF
TGTGCCAGCAGCGAACAGGGGATGGTCTCCTACAATGAGCAGTTCTTC
>TRBJ2-3|TRBD2|few|TRBV7-3
CASSPSYSGSFDTQYF
TGTGCCAGCAGCCCCTCCTATAGCGGGAGCTTTGATACGCAGTATTTT
>TRBJ2-1|TRBD2|NA|TRBV7-9
CASSKPGLAGSYNEQFF
TGTGCCAGCAGCAAACCGGGACTAGCGGGCTCCTACAATGAGCAGTTCTTC
>TRBJ2-3|NA|many|TRBV24-1
CATSDTGTPRPDTQYF
TGTGCCACCAGTGATACCGGGACACCACGACCAGATACGCAGTATTTT
>TRBJ2-7|NA|NA|TRBV5-1
CASSLSGVQAPGGEQYF
TGCGCCAGCAGCTTGAGCGGGGTCCAGGCCCCAGGGGGGGAGCAGTACTTC
>TRBJ2-1|TRBD1|few|TRBV12-5
CASGPDRGLYNEQFF
TGTGCTAGTGGTCCTGACAGGGGGCTTTACAATGAGCAGTTCTTC
>TRBJ2-1|TRBD2|many|TRBV9
CASSPRLAGENEQFF
TGTGCCAGCAGCCCCAGACTAGCCGGGGAGAATGAGCAGTTCTTC
>TRBJ1-2|NA|few|TRBV6-2/TRBV6-3
CASSSLPRTESNYGYTF
TGTGCCAGCAGTTCACTTCCGCGGACAGAATCTAACTATGGCTACACCTTC
>TRBJ1-6|NA|few|TRBV3-1
CASSPFRASPLHF
TGTGCCAGCAGCCCGTTTCGGGCTTCACCCCTCCACTTT
>TRBJ1-5|NA|many|TRBV12-3/TRBV12-4
CASTRRSNQPQHF
TGTGCCAGCACCCGCCGGAGCAATCAGCCCCAGCATTTT
>TRBJ2-1|NA|NA|TRBV24-1
CATSEENEQFF
TGTGCCACCAGTGAGGAAAATGAGCAGTTCTTC
>TRBJ2-2|NA|few|TRBV10-3
CATLPNTGELFF
TGTGCCACCCTACCGAACACCGGGGAGCTGTTTTTT
>TRBJ1-1|NA|NA|TRBV4-1
CASSRERFYKNTEAFF
TGCGCCAGCAGCCGAGAGCGGTTCTACAAGAACACTGAAGCTTTCTTT
>TRBJ2-3|TRBD1|few|TRBV27
CASTPGTAIWEQYF
TGTGCCAGCACCCCCGGGACAGCTATTTGGGAGCAGTATTTT
>TRBJ1-2|TRBD1|once|TRBV3-1
CASSHSGTGGRRDGYTF
TGTGCCAGCAGCCACTCCGGGACAGGGGGGAGAAGGGATGGCTACACCTTC
>TRBJ2-7|NA|NA|TRBV10-3
CAISDEDSTYEQYF
TGTGCCATCAGTGATGAGGACTCAACCTACGAGCAGTACTTC